Listed below are T cell receptor beta chains from one sample, sequenced in a study of blood T cell repertoires in COVID-19. Some clones are missing from TCRdb's copy, which holds only in-frame ones; the method was immunoSEQ multiplex PCR. Of some 290,000 clones listed, less than 85% were seen once; the top ten hold about 4.5%. Sequencing input: peripheral blood. Receptor source: a man in his 60s who had recovered from COVID-19. Each CDR3 is given with its conserved first and last residue. Each record gives: clone size, D gene, J gene, V gene, CDR3 protein, CDR3 DNA. A D gene is named only where the DNA matches it firmly. Some rows have no size entry. The others give once, few or many, or a class for an expanded clone.

clone size: -; D gene: -; J gene: TRBJ2-7; V gene: TRBV5-1; CDR3 protein: CASSLVADEQYF; CDR3 DNA: TGCGCCAGCAGCCTGGTCGCGGACGAGCAGTACTTC
clone size: -; D gene: TRBD2; J gene: TRBJ2-3; V gene: TRBV4-2; CDR3 protein: CASSQAAGARDTQYF; CDR3 DNA: TGTGCCAGCAGCCAAGCAGCGGGGGCGAGGGATACGCAGTATTTT
clone size: -; D gene: -; J gene: TRBJ1-1; V gene: TRBV15; CDR3 protein: CATSTSGRGWSGAFF; CDR3 DNA: TGTGCCACCAGCACGTCCGGTCGAGGGTGGAGTGGGGCTTTCTTT
clone size: -; D gene: -; J gene: TRBJ2-2; V gene: TRBV18; CDR3 protein: CASSPPSRASGELFF; CDR3 DNA: TGTGCCAGCTCACCACCGTCCAGGGCCTCCGGGGAGCTGTTTTTT
clone size: -; D gene: TRBD1; J gene: TRBJ2-7; V gene: TRBV3-1/TRBV3-2; CDR3 protein: CASGDRGPSYEQYF; CDR3 DNA: TGTGCCAGCGGGGACAGGGGGCCTTCCTACGAGCAGTACTTC
clone size: -; D gene: TRBD1; J gene: TRBJ1-2; V gene: TRBV29-1; CDR3 protein: CSVGGQGINYGYTF; CDR3 DNA: TGCAGCGTGGGTGGACAGGGAATCAACTATGGCTACACCTTC
clone size: -; D gene: -; J gene: TRBJ1-2; V gene: TRBV6-1; CDR3 protein: CASSEWGRGAYGYTF; CDR3 DNA: TGTGCCAGCAGTGAATGGGGTCGGGGGGCCTATGGCTACACCTTC
clone size: -; D gene: -; J gene: TRBJ2-6; V gene: TRBV29-1; CDR3 protein: CSVVEGTSGANVLTF; CDR3 DNA: TGCAGCGTTGTGGAGGGTACCTCCGGGGCCAACGTCCTGACTTTC
clone size: -; D gene: TRBD2; J gene: TRBJ2-3; V gene: TRBV10-2; CDR3 protein: CASSDGLAGGSTDTQYF; CDR3 DNA: TGCGCCAGCAGCGACGGACTAGCGGGAGGGAGCACAGATACGCAGTATTTT
clone size: -; D gene: -; J gene: TRBJ2-3; V gene: TRBV5-1; CDR3 protein: CASSWSGGFTDTQYF; CDR3 DNA: TGCGCCAGTTCTTGGTCTGGGGGGTTCACAGATACGCAGTATTTT
clone size: once; D gene: TRBD1; J gene: TRBJ2-1; V gene: TRBV7-3; CDR3 protein: CASSPSTGGLIF; CDR3 DNA: TGTGCCAGCAGCCCCTCGACAGGGGGTTTGATCTTC
clone size: -; D gene: TRBD1; J gene: TRBJ2-1; V gene: TRBV4-2; CDR3 protein: CASSQDATGGGGNEQFF; CDR3 DNA: TGTGCCAGCAGCCAAGACGCGACAGGGGGAGGAGGGAATGAGCAGTTCTTC
clone size: -; D gene: -; J gene: TRBJ1-6; V gene: TRBV7-2; CDR3 protein: CASSSAGRRSTLHF; CDR3 DNA: TGTGCCAGCAGCTCCGCGGGAAGGCGATCCACCCTCCACTTT
clone size: once; D gene: -; J gene: TRBJ2-1; V gene: TRBV11-2; CDR3 protein: CASSLVGSPRRRNEQFF; CDR3 DNA: TGTGCCAGCAGCTTAGTGGGTAGTCCCCGACGGAGGAATGAGCAGTTCTTC
clone size: -; D gene: TRBD1; J gene: TRBJ2-5; V gene: TRBV6-5; CDR3 protein: CASRSAGTGEETQYF; CDR3 DNA: TGTGCCAGCAGATCCGCCGGGACAGGGGAAGAGACCCAGTACTTC
clone size: many; D gene: -; J gene: TRBJ1-5; V gene: TRBV6-2/TRBV6-3; CDR3 protein: CASSYQTGPHQHF; CDR3 DNA: TGTGCCAGCAGTTATCAAACAGGGCCCCACCAGCATTTT
clone size: -; D gene: TRBD1; J gene: TRBJ1-6; V gene: TRBV4-1; CDR3 protein: CASSQEGQGAGSPLHF; CDR3 DNA: TGCGCCAGCAGCCAAGAGGGACAGGGGGCCGGATCACCCCTCCACTTT
clone size: once; D gene: TRBD1; J gene: TRBJ2-7; V gene: TRBV5-6; CDR3 protein: CASSLAYRGRTYEQYF; CDR3 DNA: TGTGCCAGCAGCTTGGCCTACAGGGGGCGAACCTACGAGCAGTACTTC
clone size: few; D gene: -; J gene: TRBJ2-6; V gene: TRBV19; CDR3 protein: CASKRNAGANVLTF; CDR3 DNA: TGTGCCAGTAAGAGGAATGCTGGGGCCAACGTCCTGACTTTC
clone size: -; D gene: -; J gene: TRBJ1-6; V gene: TRBV3-1/TRBV3-2; CDR3 protein: CASSHSNSPLHF; CDR3 DNA: TGTGCCAGCAGCCACAGTAATTCACCCCTCCACTTT
clone size: -; D gene: -; J gene: TRBJ2-7; V gene: TRBV6-5; CDR3 protein: CASSYSYHSSYEQYF; CDR3 DNA: TGTGCCAGCAGTTACTCGTACCACAGCTCCTACGAGCAGTACTTC
clone size: -; D gene: -; J gene: TRBJ2-3; V gene: TRBV5-6; CDR3 protein: CASIVSRHTDTQYF; CDR3 DNA: TGTGCCAGCATTGTCAGCAGGCACACAGATACGCAGTATTTT
clone size: -; D gene: TRBD1; J gene: TRBJ2-7; V gene: TRBV28; CDR3 protein: CASSRDRVIHEQYF; CDR3 DNA: TGTGCCAGCAGTCGGGACAGGGTGATCCACGAGCAGTACTTC
clone size: -; D gene: -; J gene: TRBJ1-2; V gene: TRBV14; CDR3 protein: CASSLKTGRGYGYTF; CDR3 DNA: TGTGCCAGCAGCCTAAAGACGGGAAGAGGCTATGGCTACACCTTC
clone size: -; D gene: -; J gene: TRBJ1-3; V gene: TRBV3-1/TRBV3-2; CDR3 protein: CASSRLGRGNSGNTIYF; CDR3 DNA: TGTGCCAGCAGCAGGTTAGGTAGGGGGAACTCTGGAAACACCATATATTTT
clone size: -; D gene: TRBD1; J gene: TRBJ1-5; V gene: TRBV6-2/TRBV6-3; CDR3 protein: CASSPDRVDNQPQHF; CDR3 DNA: TGTGCCAGCAGCCCTGACAGGGTTGACAATCAGCCCCAGCATTTT
clone size: -; D gene: -; J gene: TRBJ1-2; V gene: TRBV24-1; CDR3 protein: CATGESNYGYTF; CDR3 DNA: TGTGCCACCGGAGAGTCTAACTATGGCTACACCTTC
clone size: -; D gene: TRBD1; J gene: TRBJ1-4; V gene: TRBV6-5; CDR3 protein: CASSQRDRARGKLFF; CDR3 DNA: TGTGCCAGCAGCCAACGGGACAGGGCCAGGGGAAAACTGTTTTTT
clone size: -; D gene: -; J gene: TRBJ2-5; V gene: TRBV25-1; CDR3 protein: CASSEGTRQETQYF; CDR3 DNA: TGTGCCAGCAGTGAAGGAACTAGACAAGAGACCCAGTACTTC
clone size: -; D gene: TRBD1; J gene: TRBJ2-7; V gene: TRBV7-9; CDR3 protein: CASSSGQESYEQYF; CDR3 DNA: TGTGCCAGCAGCTCTGGACAGGAGTCCTACGAGCAGTACTTC
clone size: -; D gene: -; J gene: TRBJ2-7; V gene: TRBV12-3/TRBV12-4; CDR3 protein: CASITRTDYEQYF; CDR3 DNA: TGTGCCAGCATTACTAGGACGGACTACGAGCAGTACTTC
clone size: many; D gene: -; J gene: TRBJ1-2; V gene: TRBV28; CDR3 protein: CASSPGGLEVNYGYTF; CDR3 DNA: TGTGCCAGCAGTCCAGGTGGGCTGGAGGTTAACTATGGCTACACCTTC
clone size: -; D gene: -; J gene: TRBJ2-3; V gene: TRBV12-5; CDR3 protein: CASGLYGLDTQYF; CDR3 DNA: TGTGCTAGTGGTTTGTACGGGTTGGATACGCAGTATTTT
clone size: once; D gene: -; J gene: TRBJ2-2; V gene: TRBV5-1; CDR3 protein: CASSLAAGTGELFF; CDR3 DNA: TGCGCCAGCAGCTTGGCTGCGGGGACCGGGGAGCTGTTTTTT
clone size: -; D gene: TRBD1; J gene: TRBJ2-3; V gene: TRBV19; CDR3 protein: CASSISGTGGTDTQYF; CDR3 DNA: TGTGCCAGTAGTATCTCAGGGACAGGGGGCACAGATACGCAGTATTTT
clone size: -; D gene: -; J gene: TRBJ1-6; V gene: TRBV7-7; CDR3 protein: CASSSNRESSYNSPLHF; CDR3 DNA: TGTGCTAGCAGCTCAAACAGGGAGAGCTCCTATAATTCACCCCTCCACTTT
clone size: few; D gene: TRBD2; J gene: TRBJ2-3; V gene: TRBV14; CDR3 protein: CASSDGGSTDTQYF; CDR3 DNA: TGTGCCAGCAGTGACGGGGGGTCCACAGATACGCAGTATTTT
clone size: -; D gene: -; J gene: TRBJ2-3; V gene: TRBV9; CDR3 protein: CASSVVGTLASDTQYF; CDR3 DNA: TGTGCCAGCAGCGTAGTCGGGACACTGGCGTCAGATACGCAGTATTTT
clone size: -; D gene: -; J gene: TRBJ2-1; V gene: TRBV7-2; CDR3 protein: CASSLGGGGGTEFF; CDR3 DNA: TGTGCCAGCAGCTTAGGTGGAGGGGGCGGAACGGAGTTCTTC
clone size: -; D gene: -; J gene: TRBJ1-1; V gene: TRBV3-1/TRBV3-2; CDR3 protein: CASSGSGKNTEAFF; CDR3 DNA: TGTGCCAGCAGCGGTTCAGGAAAAAACACTGAAGCTTTCTTT
clone size: -; D gene: -; J gene: TRBJ2-1; V gene: TRBV15; CDR3 protein: CATSRGPGVPYNEQFF; CDR3 DNA: TGTGCCACCAGCAGAGGTCCGGGAGTCCCCTACAATGAGCAGTTCTTC
clone size: once; D gene: TRBD1; J gene: TRBJ2-5; V gene: TRBV30; CDR3 protein: CAWRGQGGSIQETQYF; CDR3 DNA: TGTGCCTGGAGAGGACAGGGCGGCTCTATCCAAGAGACCCAGTACTTC